This T cell receptor (beta chain) was observed in a study of T cells after yellow fever vaccination. V was pared by 2 bases and J by 4 bases, with 12 bases between. Germline V gene lookup returns CDR1 DFQATT and CDR2 SNEGSKA (reference sequence). The CDR3 runs to 14 residues. Template switching by 5'RACE produced TCR cDNA, adding a universal primer site and UMIs. Via MiXCR, TCRdb re-called the 5' RACE reads, giving one row per CDR3 protein. The data show 450,000 to 650,000 distinct CDR3 sequences, with roughly 22% seen just once and roughly 16% held by the top ten. As concerns this clonotype: Its antigen is unknown.

Whole-study results and caveats: Clonotypes found in both CD4 and CD8 compartments made up a small share. Contamination of FACS-sorted repertoires by abundant clonotypes from the bulk population could occur.

The gene calls are TRBV20-1 and TRBJ2-1; D gene ambiguous. This clonotype was obtained from a man between 18 and 35 years old who received the YFV17D yellow fever vaccine. The sample in question was PBMCs, obtained approximately 20 days after the first yellow fever vaccination. In nucleotides, the CDR3 is TGCAGTGCTAGACTGGGAAATTTTTACAATGAGCAGTTCTTC. Residues: CSARLGNFYNEQFF.